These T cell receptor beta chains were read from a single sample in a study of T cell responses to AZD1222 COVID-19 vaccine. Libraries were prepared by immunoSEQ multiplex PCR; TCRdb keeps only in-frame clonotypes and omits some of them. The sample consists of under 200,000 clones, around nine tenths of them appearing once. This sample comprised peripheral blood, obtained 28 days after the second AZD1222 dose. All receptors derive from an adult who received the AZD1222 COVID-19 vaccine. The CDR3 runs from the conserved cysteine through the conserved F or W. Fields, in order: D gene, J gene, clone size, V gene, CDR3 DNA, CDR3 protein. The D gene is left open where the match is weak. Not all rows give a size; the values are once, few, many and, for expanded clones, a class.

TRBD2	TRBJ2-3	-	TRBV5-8	TGTGCCAGCAGCTTGGAAGTGACTAGCGGGAACACAGATACGCAGTATTTT	CASSLEVTSGNTDTQYF
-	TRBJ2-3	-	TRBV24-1	TGTGCCACCAGTGATCCCGGCCCCCCGCAGTTT	CATSDPGPPQF
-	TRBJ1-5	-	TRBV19	TGTGCCAGTACCTCCCAAGGGCAGCCCCAGCATTTT	CASTSQGQPQHF
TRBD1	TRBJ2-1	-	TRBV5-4	TGTGCCAGCAGCTCGACAGGGGGCAATGAGCAGTTCTTC	CASSSTGGNEQFF
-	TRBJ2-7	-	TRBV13	TGTGCCAGCAGGGTTAACGGACAGGGAGGGAACGAGCAGTACTTC	CASRVNGQGGNEQYF
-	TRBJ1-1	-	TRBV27	TGTGCCAGTCGGGACACGGGGAACACTGAAGCTTTCTTT	CASRDTGNTEAFF
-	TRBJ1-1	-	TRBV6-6	TGTGCCAGCAGTTACGACTCAGGTGGCACTGAAGCTTTCTTT	CASSYDSGGTEAFF
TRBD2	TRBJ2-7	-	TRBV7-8	TGTGCCAGCAGTGCTACTAGCGGGGAAACGGCGCAGTACTTC	CASSATSGETAQYF
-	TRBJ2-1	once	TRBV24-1	TGTGCCACCAGTGGAGATAGCGGAACGCCCTACAATGAGCAGTTCTTC	CATSGDSGTPYNEQFF
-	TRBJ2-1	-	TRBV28	TGTGCCAGCAGTTTCGGCCGCAATGAGCAGTTCTTC	CASSFGRNEQFF